This TCR beta chain was sequenced during a study of blood T cell repertoires in COVID-19. Study in general: Some COVID-19 samples were acute and others convalescent; all came from the United States, Italy and Spain. PBMCs, B-cell-depleted T cells, or T cells were the source of the cDNA or gDNA that made up the material.

CDR1 and CDR2 from the germline V gene are SGHNT and YYREEE (reference sequence). The ends were cut back, 2 bases at V and 4 bases at J, with 16 bases in the middle. The CDR3 consists of 15 residues. Original handling: Using reference gene primer amplification, nucleated cell counts were estimated. Profiled with immunoSEQ multiplex PCR; TCRdb holds only in-frame clones, not every one. The V and J calls and the clone size are those of that table, but D and trimming were determined from the DNA. The profile covers fewer than 60,000 clones, with around 92% appearing a single time and 7% to 9% taken by the ten largest.

This TCR derives from a man aged 80 or over with active or convalescent COVID-19. V usage is TRBV5-4 and J usage is TRBJ2-7; D is perhaps TRBD1 (6 bases). Input material: peripheral blood. The CDR3 protein is CASSFPGQGFYEQYF. The CDR3 nucleotides are TGTGCCAGCAGCTTCCCCGGGCAGGGGTTTTACGAGCAGTACTTC. The full variable domain, rest sourced from reference TRBV5-4 and TRBJ2-7, is ETGVTQSPTHLIKTRGQQVTLRCSSQSGHNTVSWYQQALGQGPQFIFQYYREEENGRGNFPPRFSGLQFPNYSSELNVNALELDDSALYLCASSFPGQGFYEQYFGPGTRLTVT.